This entry lists 8 T cell receptor beta chains sequenced from one sample in a study of T cells in Graves' hyperthyroidism and ophthalmopathy. TCR beta CDR3 regions were amplified from RNA. Carried out on the TCR CDR3, a first-round RT-PCR used the HTBI primer set. TCRdb analysed the multiplex PCR reads with MiXCR anew, one entry per CDR3 protein. The table shows around 340,000 distinct CDR3 sequences, with roughly 15% occurring only once. The sequenced sample was blood. These receptors were collected from a woman aged 30 to 39 with Graves' hyperthyroidism that later progressed to Graves' ophthalmopathy.

This clonotype was picked up a small number of times. The chain employs TRBV19 and TRBJ2-2; D is uncertain. Trimming cost V 6 bases and J 1 base, with 3 bases left between them. The CDR3 is 12 amino acids. The V gene's germline CDR1 is LNHDA and CDR2 SQIVND (reference sequence). As DNA, the CDR3 is TGTGCCAGTAGGAAGAACACCGGGGAGCTGTTTTTT. As protein: CASRKNTGELFF.

This chain uses TRBV12-3 or TRBV12-4 with TRBJ2-2, with D maybe TRBD2 (6 bases). CDR3 length equals 15 residues. Deletions cut 3 bases from V and 7 bases from J, with 15 bases between. DNA of the CDR3: TGTGCCAGCAGTTTCCTCGGCGGGAATCTCGGGGAGCTGTTTTTT. Translated, it gives CASSFLGGNLGELFF.

The genes are TRBV5-1 and TRBJ1-1; D remains ambiguous. Germline V CDR1 and CDR2: SGHRS, YFSETQ. V was clipped by 0 bases and J by 7 bases, with 19 bases between them. CDR3 length: 16 residues. The CDR3 reads CASSLDLELKGLEAFF. The DNA of the CDR3 is TGCGCCAGCAGCTTGGATCTCGAACTAAAAGGACTTGAAGCTTTCTTT.

This rearrangement joins TRBV5-6 to TRBJ2-5; D possibly corresponds to TRBD2 (6 bases). Between the trimmed V and J ends, which lost 6 bases and 1 base, there was a span of 10 bases. The germline CDR1 and CDR2 sequences are SGHDT and YYEEEE. CDR3 length: 13 amino acids. The CDR3 loop reads CASMRGAQETQYF. In DNA, the CDR3 is TGTGCCAGCATGCGGGGAGCCCAAGAGACCCAGTACTTC.

The chain uses TRBV5-1 and TRBJ1-2; 10 nucleotides match TRBD1. The CDR3 runs 17 residues. Germline V lookup: CDR1 SGHRS, CDR2 YFSETQ. Trimming at V came to 4 bases and at J to 7 bases, leaving 16 bases not matched to a gene. This CDR3 is CASSGATGGKLLAGYTF. CDR3 nucleotides: TGCGCCAGCAGCGGGGCGACAGGGGGCAAACTCTTGGCTGGCTACACCTTC. Together with reference TRBV5-1 and TRBJ1-2, the CDR3 gives the full variable domain: KAGVTQTPRYLIKTRGQQVTLSCSPISGHRSVSWYQQTPGQGLQFLFEYFSETQRNKGNFPGRFSGRQFSNSRSEMNVSTLELGDSALYLCASSGATGGKLLAGYTFGSGTRLTVV.

The chain recombines TRBV7-2 with TRBJ1-2, with TRBD1 matching 7 bases. The CDR3 runs 17 residues. With V trimmed by 1 base and J by 3 bases, 11 bases remained unmatched. Per the germline V gene, CDR1 is SGHTA and CDR2 is FQGNSA. The DNA of the CDR3 is TGTGCCAGCAGCTTAGAACCGGGCCAGGGGGGGGACTATGGCTACACCTTC. This gives the protein CASSLEPGQGGDYGYTF.

The rearrangement joins TRBV9 to TRBJ2-7, with 8 bases identical to TRBD2. The V segment lost 0 bases and the J segment 2 bases; nucleotides outside the gene matches: 4. Germline V gene lookup returns CDR1 SGDLS and CDR2 YYNGEE. The CDR3 has 15 amino acids. CDR3 in amino acids: CASSVVPGGPYEQYF. The CDR3 nucleotides are TGTGCCAGCAGCGTAGTCCCGGGAGGGCCCTACGAGCAGTACTTC.

This clonotype was detected many times. The chain recombines TRBV6-5 with TRBJ2-2, with TRBD1 identical over 8 bases. Germline lookup yields CDR1 MNHEY and CDR2 SVGAGI. The trim removed 1 base at V and 7 bases at J, leaving 8 bases unmatched. CDR3 length equals 16 residues. The CDR3 DNA is TGTGCCAGCAGTTACTTCAGGGGGCAAAAATACGGGGAGCTGTTTTTT. Encoded protein: CASSYFRGQKYGELFF.